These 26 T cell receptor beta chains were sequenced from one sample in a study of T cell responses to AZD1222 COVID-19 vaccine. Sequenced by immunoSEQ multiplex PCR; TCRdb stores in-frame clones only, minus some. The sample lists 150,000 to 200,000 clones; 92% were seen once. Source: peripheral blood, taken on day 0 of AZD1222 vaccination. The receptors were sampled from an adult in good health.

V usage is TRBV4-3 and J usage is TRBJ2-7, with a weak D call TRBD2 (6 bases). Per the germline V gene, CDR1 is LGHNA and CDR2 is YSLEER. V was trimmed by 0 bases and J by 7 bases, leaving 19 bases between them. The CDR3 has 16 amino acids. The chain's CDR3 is CASSQDSQGRAGEQYF. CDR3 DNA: TGCGCCAGCAGCCAAGATAGTCAGGGAAGGGCGGGGGAGCAGTACTTC.

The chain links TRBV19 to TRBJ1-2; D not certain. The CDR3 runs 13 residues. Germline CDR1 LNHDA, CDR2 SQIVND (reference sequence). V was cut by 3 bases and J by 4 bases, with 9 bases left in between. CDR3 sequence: CASSIATGYGYTF. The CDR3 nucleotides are TGTGCCAGTAGTATTGCGACGGGCTATGGCTACACCTTC. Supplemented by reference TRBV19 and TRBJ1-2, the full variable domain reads DGGITQSPKYLFRKEGQNVTLSCEQNLNHDAMYWYRQDPGQGLRLIYYSQIVNDFQKGDIAEGYSVSREKKESFPLTVTSAQKNPTAFYLCASSIATGYGYTFGSGTRLTVV.

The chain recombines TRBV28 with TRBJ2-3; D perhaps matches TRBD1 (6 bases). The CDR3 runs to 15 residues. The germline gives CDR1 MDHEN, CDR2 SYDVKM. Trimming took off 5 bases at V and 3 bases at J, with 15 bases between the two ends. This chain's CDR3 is CASSAQGILTDTQYF. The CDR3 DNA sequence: TGTGCCAGCAGTGCACAGGGAATCCTGACAGATACGCAGTATTTT.

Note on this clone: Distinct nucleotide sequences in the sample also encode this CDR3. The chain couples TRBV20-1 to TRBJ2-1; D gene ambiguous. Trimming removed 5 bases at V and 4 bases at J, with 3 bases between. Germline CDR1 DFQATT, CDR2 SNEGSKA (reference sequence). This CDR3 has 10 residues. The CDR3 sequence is CSAGYNEQFF. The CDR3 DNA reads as TGCAGTGCTGGTTACAATGAGCAGTTCTTC.

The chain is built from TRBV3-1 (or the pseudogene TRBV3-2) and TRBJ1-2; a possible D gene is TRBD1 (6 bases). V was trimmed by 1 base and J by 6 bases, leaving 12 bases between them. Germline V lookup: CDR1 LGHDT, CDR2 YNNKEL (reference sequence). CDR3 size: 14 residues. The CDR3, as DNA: TGTGCCAGCAGCCAAGGGGGGGCAGGGAATGGCTACACCTTC. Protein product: CASSQGGAGNGYTF.

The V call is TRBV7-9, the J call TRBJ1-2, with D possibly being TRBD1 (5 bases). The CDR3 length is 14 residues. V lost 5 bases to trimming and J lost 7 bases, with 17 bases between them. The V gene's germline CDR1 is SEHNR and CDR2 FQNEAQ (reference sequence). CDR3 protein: CASSGQGRASGYTF. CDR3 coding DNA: TGTGCCAGCAGCGGACAAGGGAGGGCCAGTGGCTACACCTTC.

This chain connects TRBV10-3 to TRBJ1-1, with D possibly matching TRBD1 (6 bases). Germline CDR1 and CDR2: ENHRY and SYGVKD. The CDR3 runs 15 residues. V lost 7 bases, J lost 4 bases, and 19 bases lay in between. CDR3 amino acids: CAITIQGPSGTEAFF. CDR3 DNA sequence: TGTGCCATCACTATTCAGGGGCCTTCGGGCACTGAAGCTTTCTTT.

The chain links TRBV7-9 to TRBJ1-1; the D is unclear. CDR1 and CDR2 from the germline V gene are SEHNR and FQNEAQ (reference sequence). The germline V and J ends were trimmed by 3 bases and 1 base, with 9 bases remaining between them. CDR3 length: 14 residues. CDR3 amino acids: CASSLRESNTEAFF. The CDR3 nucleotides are TGTGCCAGCAGCTTGCGGGAGTCGAACACTGAAGCTTTCTTT.

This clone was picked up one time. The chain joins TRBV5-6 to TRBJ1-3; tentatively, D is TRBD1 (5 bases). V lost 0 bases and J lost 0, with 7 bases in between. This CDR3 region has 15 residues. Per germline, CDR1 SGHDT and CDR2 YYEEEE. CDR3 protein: CASSLGGSSGNTIYF. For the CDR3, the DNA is TGTGCCAGCAGCTTGGGGGGGAGCTCTGGAAACACCATATATTTT. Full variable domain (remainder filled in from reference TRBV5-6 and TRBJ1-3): DAGVTQSPTHLIKTRGQQVTLRCSPKSGHDTVSWYQQALGQGPQFIFQYYEEEERQRGNFPDRFSGHQFPNYSSELNVNALLLGDSALYLCASSLGGSSGNTIYFGEGSWLTVV.

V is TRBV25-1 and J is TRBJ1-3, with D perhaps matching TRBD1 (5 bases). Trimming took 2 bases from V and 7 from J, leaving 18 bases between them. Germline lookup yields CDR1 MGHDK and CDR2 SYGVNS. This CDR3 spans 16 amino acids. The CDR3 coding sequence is TGTGCCAGCAGTGAAGGGGGGGATACCGGGATGAACACCATATATTTT. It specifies CASSEGGDTGMNTIYF.

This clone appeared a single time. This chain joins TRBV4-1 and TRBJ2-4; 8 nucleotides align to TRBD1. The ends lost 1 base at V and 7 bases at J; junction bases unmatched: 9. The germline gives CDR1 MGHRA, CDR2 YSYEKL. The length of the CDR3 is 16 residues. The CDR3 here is CASSQGYRGRGNIQYF. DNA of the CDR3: TGCGCCAGCAGCCAAGGTTACAGGGGGAGAGGGAACATTCAGTACTTC.

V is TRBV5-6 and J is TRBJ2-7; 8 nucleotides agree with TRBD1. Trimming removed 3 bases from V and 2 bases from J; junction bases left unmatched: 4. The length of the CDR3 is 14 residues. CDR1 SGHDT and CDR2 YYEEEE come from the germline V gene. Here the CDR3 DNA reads TGTGCCAGCAGCTCGACAGGGGACCCCTACGAGCAGTACTTC. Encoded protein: CASSSTGDPYEQYF.

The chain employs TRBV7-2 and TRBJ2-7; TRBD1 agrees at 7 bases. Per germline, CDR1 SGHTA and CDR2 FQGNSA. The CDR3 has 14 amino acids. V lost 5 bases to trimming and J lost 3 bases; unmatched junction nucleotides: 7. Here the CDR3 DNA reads TGTGCCAGCAGCACATTCCCAGGGGGCTACGAGCAGTACTTC. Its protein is CASSTFPGGYEQYF.

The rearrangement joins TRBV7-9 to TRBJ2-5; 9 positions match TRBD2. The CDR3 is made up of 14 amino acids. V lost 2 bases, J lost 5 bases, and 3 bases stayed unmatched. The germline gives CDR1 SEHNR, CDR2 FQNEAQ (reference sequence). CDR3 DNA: TGTGCCAGCAGCTTACAAACTAGCGGGGAGACCCAGTACTTC. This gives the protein CASSLQTSGETQYF.

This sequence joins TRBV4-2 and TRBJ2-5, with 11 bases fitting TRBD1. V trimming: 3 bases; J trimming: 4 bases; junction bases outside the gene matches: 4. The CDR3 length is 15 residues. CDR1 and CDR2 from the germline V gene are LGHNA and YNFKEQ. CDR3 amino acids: CASSQTGQGGETQYF. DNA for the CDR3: TGTGCCAGCAGCCAGACGGGACAGGGGGGAGAGACCCAGTACTTC.

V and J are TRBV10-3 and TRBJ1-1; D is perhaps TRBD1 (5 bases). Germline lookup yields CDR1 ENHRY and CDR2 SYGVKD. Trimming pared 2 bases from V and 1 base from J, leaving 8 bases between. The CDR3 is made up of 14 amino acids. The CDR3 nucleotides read TGTGCCATCAGTGAGGGACACTCGAACACTGAAGCTTTCTTT. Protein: CAISEGHSNTEAFF.

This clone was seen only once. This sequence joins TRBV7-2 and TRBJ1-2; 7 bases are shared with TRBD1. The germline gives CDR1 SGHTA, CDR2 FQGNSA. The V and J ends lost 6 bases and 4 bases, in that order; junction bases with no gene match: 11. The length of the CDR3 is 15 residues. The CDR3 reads CASRTPTGPLYGYTF. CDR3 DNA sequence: TGTGCCAGCAGGACCCCGACAGGGCCCCTCTATGGCTACACCTTC.

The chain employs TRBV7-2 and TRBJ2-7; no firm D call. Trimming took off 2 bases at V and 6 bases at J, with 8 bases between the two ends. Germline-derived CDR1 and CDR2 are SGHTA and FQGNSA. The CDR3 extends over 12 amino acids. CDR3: CASSLSAFEQYF. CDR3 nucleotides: TGTGCCAGCAGCTTATCAGCATTCGAGCAGTACTTC.

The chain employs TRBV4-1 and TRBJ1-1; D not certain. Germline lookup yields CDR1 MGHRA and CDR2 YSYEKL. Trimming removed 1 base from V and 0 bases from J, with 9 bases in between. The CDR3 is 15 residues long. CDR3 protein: CASSQGALLNTEAFF. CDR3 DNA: TGCGCCAGCAGCCAAGGGGCTCTTCTGAACACTGAAGCTTTCTTT.

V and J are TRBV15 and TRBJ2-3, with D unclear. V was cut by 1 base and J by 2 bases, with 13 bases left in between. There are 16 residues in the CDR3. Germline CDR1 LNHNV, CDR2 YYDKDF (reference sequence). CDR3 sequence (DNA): TGTGCCACCAGCAGAGGCAATGTACTCCTCACAGATACGCAGTATTTT. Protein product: CATSRGNVLLTDTQYF. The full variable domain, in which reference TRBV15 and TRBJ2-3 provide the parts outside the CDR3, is DAMVIQNPRYQVTQFGKPVTLSCSQTLNHNVMYWYQQKSSQAPKLLFHYYDKDFNNEADTPDNFQSRRPNTSFCFLDIRSPGLGDTAMYLCATSRGNVLLTDTQYFGPGTRLTVL.

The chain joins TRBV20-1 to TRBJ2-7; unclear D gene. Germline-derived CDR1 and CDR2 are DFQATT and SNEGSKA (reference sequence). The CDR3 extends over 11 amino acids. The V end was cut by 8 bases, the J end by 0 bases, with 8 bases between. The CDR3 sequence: CSSQVSYEQYF. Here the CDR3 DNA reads TGCAGTTCCCAGGTCTCCTACGAGCAGTACTTC.

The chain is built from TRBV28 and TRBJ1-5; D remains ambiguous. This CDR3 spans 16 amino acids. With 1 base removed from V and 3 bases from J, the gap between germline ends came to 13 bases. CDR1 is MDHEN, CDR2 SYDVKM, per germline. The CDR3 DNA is TGTGCCAGCAGTTTATATCTTATAGCGAACAATCAGCCCCAGCATTTT. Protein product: CASSLYLIANNQPQHF. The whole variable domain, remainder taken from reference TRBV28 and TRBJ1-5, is DVKVTQSSRYLVKRTGEKVFLECVQDMDHENMFWYRQDPGLGLRLIYFSYDVKMKEKGDIPEGYSVSREKKERFSLILESASTNQTSMYLCASSLYLIANNQPQHFGDGTRLSIL.

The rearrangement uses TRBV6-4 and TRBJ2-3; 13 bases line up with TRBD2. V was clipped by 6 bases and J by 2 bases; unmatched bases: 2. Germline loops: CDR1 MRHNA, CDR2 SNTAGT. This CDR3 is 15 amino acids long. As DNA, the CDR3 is TGTGCCAGCAGCGGGACTAGCGGGGACACAGATACGCAGTATTTT. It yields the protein CASSGTSGDTDTQYF.

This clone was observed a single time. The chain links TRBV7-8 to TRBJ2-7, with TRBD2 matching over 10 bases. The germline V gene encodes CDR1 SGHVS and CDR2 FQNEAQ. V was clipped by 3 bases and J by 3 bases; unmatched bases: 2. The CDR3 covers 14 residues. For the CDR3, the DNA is TGTGCCAGCAGCTTGGGGACTAGCGTCTACGAGCAGTACTTC. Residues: CASSLGTSVYEQYF.

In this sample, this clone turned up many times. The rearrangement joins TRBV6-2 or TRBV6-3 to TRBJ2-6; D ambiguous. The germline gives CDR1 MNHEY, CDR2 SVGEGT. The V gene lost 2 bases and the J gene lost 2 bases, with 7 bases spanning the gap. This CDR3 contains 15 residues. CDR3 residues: CASSYNAAGANVLTF. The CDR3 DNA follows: TGTGCCAGCAGTTACAATGCGGCTGGGGCCAACGTCCTGACTTTC.

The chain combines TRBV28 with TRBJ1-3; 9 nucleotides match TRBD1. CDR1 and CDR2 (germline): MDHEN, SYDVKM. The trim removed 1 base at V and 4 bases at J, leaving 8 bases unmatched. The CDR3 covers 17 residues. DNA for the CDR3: TGTGCCAGCAGTTTATCCACAGGGGGCAAGGGAGGAAACACCATATATTTT. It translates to CASSLSTGGKGGNTIYF.